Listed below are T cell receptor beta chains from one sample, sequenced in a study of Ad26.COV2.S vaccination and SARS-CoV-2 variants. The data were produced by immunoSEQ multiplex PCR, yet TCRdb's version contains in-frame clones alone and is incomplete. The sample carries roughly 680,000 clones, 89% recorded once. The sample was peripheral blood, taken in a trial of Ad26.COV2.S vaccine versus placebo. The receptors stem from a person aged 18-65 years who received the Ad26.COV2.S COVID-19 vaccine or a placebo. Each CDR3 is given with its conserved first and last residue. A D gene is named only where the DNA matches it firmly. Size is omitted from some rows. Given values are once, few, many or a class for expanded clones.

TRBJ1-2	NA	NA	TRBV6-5	TGTGCCAGCAGTCCGGGGTCCGGCTACACCTTC	CASSPGSGYTF
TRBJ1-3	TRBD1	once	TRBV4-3	TGCGCCAGCAGCCAAGATCAGGGGGGGCCTGGAAACACCATATATTTT	CASSQDQGGPGNTIYF
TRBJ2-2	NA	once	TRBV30	TGTGCCTGGAGGGGGCCAGCCACCGGGGAGCTGTTTTTT	CAWRGPATGELFF
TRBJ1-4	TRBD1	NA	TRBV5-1	TGCGCCAGCAGCTTGACAGGGGATAGTAATGAAAAACTGTTTTTT	CASSLTGDSNEKLFF
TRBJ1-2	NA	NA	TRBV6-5	TGTGCCAGCAGTTACACCGGGCCCCAGGTCTCTGGCTACACCTTC	CASSYTGPQVSGYTF
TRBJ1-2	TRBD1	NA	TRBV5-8	TGTGCCAGCAGCTTGGGTGACAGGGTCTTTGGTGGCTACACCTTC	CASSLGDRVFGGYTF
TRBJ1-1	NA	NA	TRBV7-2	TGTGCCAGCAGCCGTCACGGGGGGACTGAAGCTTTCTTT	CASSRHGGTEAFF
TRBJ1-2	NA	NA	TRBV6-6	TGTGCCAGCAGAGAAAGGGACACCAACTATGGCTACACCTTC	CASRERDTNYGYTF
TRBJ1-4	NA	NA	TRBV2	TGTGCCAGCAGTGAAGCGCTCGGGAGGGATCCGGAAAAACTGTTTTTT	CASSEALGRDPEKLFF
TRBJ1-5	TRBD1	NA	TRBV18	TGTGCCAGCTCACCCTCGACAGGGGGCGCGGGTCAGCCCCAGCATTTT	CASSPSTGGAGQPQHF
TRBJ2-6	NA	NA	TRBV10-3	TGTGCCATCTCATCCGAGTCTGGGGCCAACGTCCTGACTTTC	CAISSESGANVLTF
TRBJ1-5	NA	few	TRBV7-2	TGTGCCAGCAGCTTAGTAGGAGGGCTTAATCAGCCCCAGCATTTT	CASSLVGGLNQPQHF
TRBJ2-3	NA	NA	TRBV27	TGTGCCAGCAGTTTCAAAACTAGTTCAGATACGCAGTATTTT	CASSFKTSSDTQYF
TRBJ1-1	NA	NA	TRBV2	TGTGCCAGCATGGAGCAGGGGTTTTTCTCTGAAGCTTTCTTT	CASMEQGFFSEAFF
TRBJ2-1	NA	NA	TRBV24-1	TGTGCCACCAGTGACCCCAGGGGGGATGAGCAGTTCTTC	CATSDPRGDEQFF
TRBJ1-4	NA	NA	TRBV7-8	TGTGCCAGCAGCCACAGACCCAGGCAAAAACTGTTTTTT	CASSHRPRQKLFF
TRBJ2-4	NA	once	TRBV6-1	TGTGCCAGCAGTGAAAACTCAGTAGCCAAAAACATTCAGTACTTC	CASSENSVAKNIQYF
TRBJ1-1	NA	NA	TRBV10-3	TGTGCCATCACCGATAAAACTGAAGCTTTCTTT	CAITDKTEAFF
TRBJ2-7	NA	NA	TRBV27	TGTGCCAGCAGTTTCGCAGGGGCCCTAAACGAGCAGTACTTC	CASSFAGALNEQYF
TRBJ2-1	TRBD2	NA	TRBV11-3	TGTGCCAGCAGCAATAGCGGGAGGGCGAGGAATGAGCAGTTCTTC	CASSNSGRARNEQFF
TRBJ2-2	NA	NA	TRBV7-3	TGTGCCAGCAGCTTAACGTCTTGGTCCGGGGAGCTGTTTTTT	CASSLTSWSGELFF
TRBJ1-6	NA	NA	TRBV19	TGTGCCAGTAGCCCAACCGGGACATTAACTTCACCCCTCCACTTT	CASSPTGTLTSPLHF
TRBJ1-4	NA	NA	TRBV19	TGTGCCAGTAGTATGCCGGCCCAGGGGAGTGAAAAACTGTTTTTT	CASSMPAQGSEKLFF
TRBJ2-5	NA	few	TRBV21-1	TGTGCCAGCAGCAAACCCCTCCCCCAAGAGACCCAGTACTTC	CASSKPLPQETQYF
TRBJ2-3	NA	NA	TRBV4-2	TGTGCCAGCAGTTCGAGACAGCCAGATACGCAGTATTTT	CASSSRQPDTQYF
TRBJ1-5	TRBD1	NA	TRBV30	TGTGCCTGGACCGGGACAGCTCGAAATCAGCCCCAGCATTTT	CAWTGTARNQPQHF
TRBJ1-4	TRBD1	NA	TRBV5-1	TGCGCCAGCACGAGGGACAGGAATGAAAAACTGTTTTTT	CASTRDRNEKLFF
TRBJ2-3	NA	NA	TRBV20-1	TGCAGTGCTAGTTCTGGGCCACCTAGGGATACGCAGTATTTT	CSASSGPPRDTQYF
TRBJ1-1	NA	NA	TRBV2	TGTGCCACCACAGGAGAGATGAACACTGAAGCTTTCTTT	CATTGEMNTEAFF
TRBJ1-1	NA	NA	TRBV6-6	TGTGCCAGCAGTTACTCGAACACGCCTGGGAGAACTGAAGCTTTCTTT	CASSYSNTPGRTEAFF
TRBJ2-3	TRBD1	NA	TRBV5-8	TGTGCCAGCAGGCCGGGACAGGGAAGAACCGGGTATACGCAGTATTTT	CASRPGQGRTGYTQYF
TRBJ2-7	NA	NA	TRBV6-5	TGTGCCAGCAGTTACGGCAGGGAGCAGTACTTC	CASSYGREQYF
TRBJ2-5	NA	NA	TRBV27	TGTGCCAGCACCTCGAACGGGTTCGGGACCCAGTACTTC	CASTSNGFGTQYF
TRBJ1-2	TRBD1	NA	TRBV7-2	TGTGCCAGCAGCTTACAGGGGGCGATGGGTGGCTACACCTTC	CASSLQGAMGGYTF
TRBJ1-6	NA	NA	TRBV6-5	TGTGCCAGCAAGTACTACGAAGGCTCACCCCTCCACTTT	CASKYYEGSPLHF
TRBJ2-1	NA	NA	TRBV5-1	TGCGCCAGCAGCTTGGCCCAGTACAATGAGCAGTTCTTC	CASSLAQYNEQFF
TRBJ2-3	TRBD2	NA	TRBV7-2	TGTGCCAGCAGGACTAGCGGGGGGGCGACAGATACGCAGTATTTT	CASRTSGGATDTQYF
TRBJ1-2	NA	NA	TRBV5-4	TGTGCCAGCAGCTTGAGGGGACTGGGCAACGGCTACACCTTC	CASSLRGLGNGYTF
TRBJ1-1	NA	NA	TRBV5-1	TGCGCCAGCAGCTTGGTGGGCATGAACACTGAAGCTTTCTTT	CASSLVGMNTEAFF
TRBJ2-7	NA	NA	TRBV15	TGTGCCACCAGCAAGAGAGGGAGGCTAGTCGGCGAGCAGTACTTC	CATSKRGRLVGEQYF
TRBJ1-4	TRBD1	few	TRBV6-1	TGTGCCAGCAGTGGAGCCGGGACAGGGATGGTGGGAAAACTGTTTTTT	CASSGAGTGMVGKLFF
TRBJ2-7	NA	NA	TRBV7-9	TGTGCCAGCAGCTTAGATAGGGGCACCTACGAGCAGTACTTC	CASSLDRGTYEQYF
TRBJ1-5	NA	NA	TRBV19	TGTGCCAGTACCAACCGGGACAGCAATCAGCCCCAGCATTTT	CASTNRDSNQPQHF
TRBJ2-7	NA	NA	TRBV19	TGTGCCAGTAGTATCGCAGACTCCTACGAGCAGTACTTC	CASSIADSYEQYF
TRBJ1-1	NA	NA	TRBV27	TGTGCCAGCAAAGGGTATATGAACACTGAAGCTTTCTTT	CASKGYMNTEAFF
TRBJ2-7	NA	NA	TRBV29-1	TGCAGCGTTGCCTCGGGGGGCATCTACGAGCAGTACTTC	CSVASGGIYEQYF
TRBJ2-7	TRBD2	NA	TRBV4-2	TGTGCCAGCAGCCACCCCGGGACTAGCTACGAGCAGTACTTC	CASSHPGTSYEQYF
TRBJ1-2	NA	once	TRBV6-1	TGTGCCAGCAGTGAAGGGAGGGGAGCTAACTATGGCTACACCTTC	CASSEGRGANYGYTF
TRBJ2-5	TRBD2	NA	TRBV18	TGTGCCAGCTCCTACCCGGGGCAGGGAGGGACCCAAGAGACCCAGTACTTC	CASSYPGQGGTQETQYF
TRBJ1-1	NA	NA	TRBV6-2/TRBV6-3	TGTGCCAGCAGTTACTCTCGGTGGTTAGCTTTCTTT	CASSYSRWLAFF
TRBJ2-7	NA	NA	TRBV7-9	TGTGCCAGCAGCTTAGGACAGTACGAGCAGTACTTC	CASSLGQYEQYF
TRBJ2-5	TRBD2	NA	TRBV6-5	TGTGCCAGCAAGAGCGGGGGGGCGGGAGAGACCCAGTACTTC	CASKSGGAGETQYF
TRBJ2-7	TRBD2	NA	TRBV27	TGTGCCAGCAGTTTAACCGGGACTAGCGGGAGATCCTACGAGCAGTACTTC	CASSLTGTSGRSYEQYF
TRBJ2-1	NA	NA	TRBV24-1	TGTGCCACCAGTGATTTCGTCCCGCACAATGAGCAGTTCTTC	CATSDFVPHNEQFF